This T cell receptor beta chain is drawn from a study of human T cells and chemical hapten exposure. At the level of the study: Patients had diphenylcyclopropenone applied to the scalp weekly throughout the approximately 24-week study. Study-level results: Positive correlation was observed between PT1 expanded TCR counts and patch test score. TCRs above 1 in 1000 frequency stayed constant with DPC sensitization.

Germline V gives CDR1 SGHVS, CDR2 FNYEAQ. Losses at the gene ends were 5 bases for V and 1 base for J; bases not matched to a gene: 15. This CDR3 has 18 amino acids. MiXCR was run by TCRdb on the RACE reads, yielding one entry per CDR3 protein. The sample lists over 85,000 distinct CDR3 sequences, less than 14% occurring once. Ten or more counts support this clonotype. The antigen is unknown. Time point in this sample: pre-sensitization, week 0. Stated treatment: therapeutic diphenylcyclopropenone sensitization with weekly scalp DPC. Researchers sampled blood before each patch test went on. The origin of this receptor is a woman between 55 and 75 years old with alopecia areata. Some clones in this sample may be carry-over from other donors' samples. The sample consisted of whole blood, taken in connection with sensitization to the hapten diphenylcyclopropenone (DPC). The chain has TRBV7-6 and TRBJ2-3; 7 bases match TRBD1. CDR3 nucleotide sequence: TGTGCCAGCAGCCCCGACCGGACAGGCCAGAGGGGCACAGATACGCAGTATTTT. Translation: CASSPDRTGQRGTDTQYF. Based on the CDR3 plus reference TRBV7-6 and TRBJ2-3, the full variable domain is GAGVSQSPRYKVTKRGQDVALRCDPISGHVSLYWYRQALGQGPEFLTYFNYEAQQDKSGLPNDRFSAERPEGSISTLTIQRTEQRDSAMYRCASSPDRTGQRGTDTQYFGPGTRLTVL.